This T cell receptor beta chain was captured in a study of blood T cell repertoires in COVID-19. The CDR3 is made up of 13 amino acids. CDR1 and CDR2 (germline): SQVTM, ANQGSEA. Trimming removed 7 bases from V and 7 bases from J; junction bases left unmatched: 10. This clone was detected only once. In the original workflow: The authors estimated nucleated cell counts from reference gene primer amplification. Assay used: immunoSEQ multiplex PCR; TCRdb lists only in-frame clones, some missing. V and J calls and clone size come straight from that table; D and trimming were deduced from the DNA. This sample has around 260,000 clones, with 80% to 90% found just once.

The V gene is TRBV29-1, the J gene TRBJ1-2, with 9 bases identical to TRBD1. The sequenced sample consisted of PBMCs or T cells enriched from blood (not recorded which). This TCR derives from a man aged 25 to 40 with acute COVID-19. CDR3 DNA sequence: TGCAGCGCCCGGGACAGGGAATTTGGTGGCTACACCTTC. This codes for CSARDREFGGYTF.